The clone carrying this T cell receptor beta chain has more than one count but fewer than ten. Antigen: not known. This sample was included in a study of vaccination effects on CD4 cells after COVID-19. CDR3 length: 13 residues. Trimming stripped 7 bases from V and 6 bases from J, with 13 bases between. Germline lookup yields CDR1 SGHNT and CDR2 YENEEA. With the ViraFEST assay, the study expanded antigen-specific CD4+ T cells using viral peptide pools, then sequenced them. With about 9 days of culture completed, CD4+ T cells were isolated. PCR showed that the person got SARS-CoV-2 infection at some point between March and December 2020. Generated by immunoSEQ multiplex PCR, the TCRdb table keeps only in-frame clones and is missing some. Of around 30,000 clones listed, roughly two thirds are singletons.

The receptor was derived from a human donor who had a prior SARS-CoV-2 infection. The V call is TRBV11-3, the J call TRBJ2-1; D unresolved. Material: CD4+ T cells from PBMCs cultured with SARS-CoV-2 spike peptides, obtained before COVID-19 vaccination. Written as DNA, the CDR3 is TGTGCCAGCAAAATCGACATACGCAATGAGCAGTTCTTC. Protein product: CASKIDIRNEQFF.